Below, 26 T cell receptor beta chains from the same sample are listed, as sequenced in a study of T-cell memory formation after mild COVID-19. TCRdb independently ran MiXCR on the 5' RACE reads; one entry per CDR3 protein. Among approximately 340,000 distinct CDR3 sequences, 10% to 15% were seen once, and the ten largest hold about a fifth. Sequenced sample: PBMCs or a T cell subset sorted from them (not recorded which). The receptor set was obtained from a man aged 18 to 29 who had mild COVID-19 (a few samples of this study predate the infection). Cell type and time point are not known.

This clonotype was counted at least ten times. The rearrangement uses TRBV7-2 and TRBJ2-6; maybe TRBD1 (6 bases). Per the germline V gene, CDR1 is SGHTA and CDR2 is FQGNSA. There are 16 residues in the CDR3. Trimming took off 5 bases at V and 3 bases at J, with 14 bases between the two ends. The CDR3 coding sequence is TGTGCCAGCAGCGAGGAAACAGGGTATGGGGCCAACGTCCTGACTTTC. The encoded protein is CASSEETGYGANVLTF. Based on the CDR3 plus reference TRBV7-2 and TRBJ2-6, the full variable domain is GAGVSQSPSNKVTEKGKDVELRCDPISGHTALYWYRQSLGQGLEFLIYFQGNSAPDKSGLPSDRFSAERTGGSVSTLTIQRTQQEDSAVYLCASSEETGYGANVLTFGAGSRLTVL.

This clonotype was counted only a few times. The chain recombines TRBV28 with TRBJ2-3, with TRBD2 matching 12 bases. Germline values: CDR1 MDHEN, CDR2 SYDVKM. The CDR3 extends over 16 amino acids. With 5 bases clipped from V and 6 bases from J, the junction kept 9 bases outside the gene matches. CDR3 protein: CASSPGLAGPLDTQYF. DNA for the CDR3: TGTGCCAGCAGTCCGGGACTAGCGGGTCCTTTGGATACGCAGTATTTT.

This clonotype was observed a few times. V is TRBV4-1 and J is TRBJ2-7; D is possibly TRBD1 (5 bases). CDR1 and CDR2 from the germline V gene are MGHRA and YSYEKL. This CDR3 has 16 amino acids. V was trimmed by 4 bases and J by 5 bases, leaving 21 bases between them. This CDR3 is CASSLLMTVASHEQYF. The CDR3 DNA is TGCGCCAGCAGCCTCCTCATGACAGTGGCCTCTCACGAGCAGTACTTC.

This clonotype was recorded many times. This chain joins TRBV7-2 and TRBJ2-1; 8 bases map to TRBD2. J gave up 6 bases and V 2 bases, and 9 bases lay outside the gene matches. The CDR3 has 16 residues. Germline V gene lookup returns CDR1 SGHTA and CDR2 FQGNSA. Here the CDR3 DNA reads TGTGCCAGCAGCTTAACTTCGGGACTAGGAAGCAATGAGCAGTTCTTC. Translated: CASSLTSGLGSNEQFF.

The V call is TRBV19, the J call TRBJ1-5; D is unresolved. Germline CDR1 reads LNHDA; CDR2 reads SQIVND (reference sequence). Trimming shortened V by 5 bases and J by 5 bases, and 16 bases separated the two germline ends. The CDR3 sequence is 15 residues long. The CDR3 spells CASSLQSQPYQPQHF. The CDR3 coding sequence is TGTGCCAGTAGTCTCCAGAGTCAGCCCTATCAGCCCCAGCATTTT.

This clonotype occurred many times. The CDR3 loop is CASSLGAIARRQAHYGYTF. CDR3 nucleotides: TGTGCCAGCAGCTTAGGAGCGATTGCTCGGAGACAGGCCCACTATGGCTACACCTTC. The V gene is TRBV13, the J gene TRBJ1-2, with D possibly matching TRBD1 (6 bases). In germline, CDR1 is PRHDT, CDR2 FYEKMQ (reference sequence). V was trimmed by 0 bases and J by 3 bases, leaving 23 bases between them. The CDR3 extends over 19 amino acids.

In this sample, this clonotype turned up a few times. V and J are TRBV20-1 and TRBJ2-5; 11 bases line up with TRBD2. Germline lookup yields CDR1 DFQATT and CDR2 SNEGSKA (reference sequence). J lost 5 bases, V lost 5 bases, and 13 bases had no gene match. There are 16 residues in the CDR3. The CDR3 coding sequence is TGCAGTGCTGAGGGGGGGACTAGCGGATACGCGGAGACCCAGTACTTC. This encodes CSAEGGTSGYAETQYF.

The table lists this clonotype with a few counts. This sequence joins TRBV19 and TRBJ1-2; 7 positions match TRBD1. Germline CDR1 and CDR2: LNHDA and SQIVND (reference sequence). Trimming removed 2 bases from V and 0 bases from J; junction bases left unmatched: 3. This CDR3 has 15 amino acids. The CDR3 protein is CASSIRTGTNYGYTF. The CDR3 DNA is TGTGCCAGTAGTATAAGGACAGGAACTAACTATGGCTACACCTTC.

The genes are TRBV7-2 and TRBJ2-7, with D maybe TRBD1 (6 bases). The CDR3 is 13 amino acids. In germline, CDR1 is SGHTA, CDR2 FQGNSA. Trimming took 5 bases from V and 2 from J, leaving 10 bases between them. The CDR3 region is CASSTYRAYEQYF. CDR3 DNA: TGTGCCAGCAGCACCTACAGGGCCTACGAGCAGTACTTC.

The chain links TRBV6-2 or TRBV6-3 to TRBJ2-7, with D perhaps given as TRBD1 or TRBD2 (5 bases each). The CDR3 covers 12 residues. Germline CDR1 MNHEY, CDR2 SVGEGT. The V end lost 5 bases, the J end lost 9 bases, and 14 bases lay between the germline ends. The CDR3 protein is CASSAGTSRQYF. CDR3 bases: TGTGCCAGCAGTGCCGGGACCTCGAGGCAGTACTTC.

This clonotype was found a few times. CDR3 coding DNA: TGTGCCAGCAGACCGACCGGACAGGGCGAACAAGAGACCCAGTACTTC. As protein: CASRPTGQGEQETQYF. This chain links TRBV28 with TRBJ2-5; 8 bases are shared with TRBD1. V lost 6 bases, J lost 2 bases, and 11 bases stayed unmatched. The CDR3 consists of 16 residues. The V gene's germline CDR1 is MDHEN and CDR2 SYDVKM.

The chain employs TRBV20-1 and TRBJ1-2; D gene uncertain. CDR3 length equals 11 residues. Germline V gives CDR1 DFQATT, CDR2 SNEGSKA (reference sequence). Trimming cost V 3 bases and J 8 bases, with 10 bases left between them. The CDR3 protein is CSASSGLGYTF. CDR3 sequence (DNA): TGCAGTGCTAGTTCCGGGCTCGGCTACACCTTC.

This clonotype was detected only a few times. The V and J genes are TRBV3-1 and TRBJ2-3; maybe TRBD1 (5 bases). The germline CDR1 and CDR2 sequences are LGHDT and YNNKEL (reference sequence). Trimming removed 0 bases from V and 0 bases from J, with 10 bases in between. This CDR3 region has 16 residues. CDR3 nucleotide sequence: TGTGCCAGCAGCCAAGATACAGGCTCTAGCACAGATACGCAGTATTTT. Protein sequence: CASSQDTGSSTDTQYF.

The chain employs TRBV28 and TRBJ1-2; D not certain. V dropped 3 bases and J dropped 7 bases, with 12 bases sitting between them. The V gene's germline CDR1 is MDHEN and CDR2 SYDVKM. The CDR3 sequence is 13 residues long. The CDR3 is CASSFSALPGYTF. CDR3 nucleotide sequence: TGTGCCAGCAGTTTCTCGGCACTCCCTGGCTACACCTTC.

Many counts were recorded for this clonotype. The rearrangement uses TRBV29-1 and TRBJ2-3; D is undetermined. The CDR3 consists of 13 residues. Looked up from germline, CDR1 is SQVTM and CDR2 is ANQGSEA. V was cut by 3 bases and J by 2 bases, with 9 bases left in between. The CDR3 coding sequence is TGCAGCGTTGACTACAGCTACACAGATACGCAGTATTTT. Translating it yields CSVDYSYTDTQYF.

This clonotype was seen a few times. The rearrangement joins TRBV20-1 to TRBJ2-1; possibly TRBD2 for D (6 bases). CDR3 length equals 14 residues. The V end was cut by 3 bases, the J end by 6 bases, with 15 bases between. Germline V gene lookup returns CDR1 DFQATT and CDR2 SNEGSKA (reference sequence). The CDR3 DNA follows: TGCAGTGCTAGTGGAGGGGTGTGGGGCAATGAGCAGTTCTTC. Translating it yields CSASGGVWGNEQFF.

This clonotype was recorded at least ten times. The chain employs TRBV7-6 and TRBJ2-1; 7 bases are shared with TRBD1. CDR3 size: 14 residues. V was pared by 2 bases and J by 8 bases, with 6 bases of the junction left unmatched. Looked up from germline, CDR1 is SGHVS and CDR2 is FNYEAQ. CDR3 amino acids: CASSLRQGVYEQFF. CDR3 bases: TGTGCCAGCAGCTTAAGACAGGGTGTTTATGAGCAGTTCTTC. The entire variable domain, with the rest obtained from reference TRBV7-6 and TRBJ2-1, is as follows: GAGVSQSPRYKVTKRGQDVALRCDPISGHVSLYWYRQALGQGPEFLTYFNYEAQQDKSGLPNDRFSAERPEGSISTLTIQRTEQRDSAMYRCASSLRQGVYEQFFGPGTRLTVL.

V gene TRBV4-1 combines with J gene TRBJ1-5; no clear D. The germline V gene has CDR1 MGHRA and CDR2 YSYEKL. The CDR3 is made up of 14 amino acids. The V end lost 1 base, the J end lost 5 bases, and 9 bases lay between the germline ends. CDR3 DNA: TGCGCCAGCAGCCAAGTGGGCGGGTATCAGCCCCAGCATTTT. Translating gives CASSQVGGYQPQHF.

This clonotype was seen a handful of times. The chain employs TRBV20-1 and TRBJ2-6, with TRBD2 as a possible D gene (5 bases). Trimming pared 2 bases from V and 8 bases from J, leaving 13 bases between. The CDR3 sequence is 14 residues long. Germline values: CDR1 DFQATT, CDR2 SNEGSKA (reference sequence). The CDR3 loop is CSARPARGSNVLTF. The CDR3 coding sequence is TGCAGTGCTAGACCCGCCCGCGGGTCCAACGTCCTGACTTTC.

Ten or more counts support this clonotype. This chain connects TRBV20-1 to TRBJ2-5; maybe TRBD2 (6 bases). Germline V lookup: CDR1 DFQATT, CDR2 SNEGSKA (reference sequence). The CDR3 length is 15 residues. V dropped 1 base and J dropped 3 bases, with 15 bases sitting between them. CDR3 in DNA: TGCAGTGCTAGAGTTGGGGGGAGCTGGGAAGAGACCCAGTACTTC. The encoded protein is CSARVGGSWEETQYF.

The genes are TRBV29-1 and TRBJ1-1; maybe TRBD1 (5 bases). The V and J ends lost 6 bases and 3 bases respectively, with 14 bases between them. Germline assignment: CDR1 SQVTM and CDR2 ANQGSEA. The CDR3 sequence is 13 residues long. The CDR3 coding sequence is TGCAGCGTGGGGACCTCGCGGGACACTGAAGCTTTCTTT. Its translation is CSVGTSRDTEAFF.

V gene TRBV28 combines with J gene TRBJ1-1, with 9 bases that match TRBD1. Germline V CDR1 and CDR2: MDHEN, SYDVKM. This CDR3 contains 10 residues. The J segment lost 9 bases and the V segment lost 10 bases, leaving 3 bases of the junction unmatched. The CDR3 here is CATGQGQAFF. CDR3 nucleotide sequence: TGTGCCACCGGACAGGGGCAAGCTTTCTTT.

V and J are TRBV4-1 and TRBJ1-1; D is undetermined. Trimming left V 6 bases short and J 0 bases short, with 8 bases between. Germline V gives CDR1 MGHRA, CDR2 YSYEKL. The CDR3 consists of 13 residues. CDR3 coding DNA: TGCGCCAGCAGGCGGAACATGAACACTGAAGCTTTCTTT. Translation gives CASRRNMNTEAFF.

V is TRBV4-3 and J is TRBJ2-3; D is ambiguous. The germline V and J ends were trimmed by 2 bases and 4 bases, with 13 bases remaining between them. The CDR3 has 15 residues. Germline V CDR1 and CDR2: LGHNA, YSLEER. For the CDR3, the DNA is TGCGCCAGCAGCCAAAAGTGGAGCCTGGCAGATACGCAGTATTTT. Protein product: CASSQKWSLADTQYF.

The gene calls are TRBV7-9 and TRBJ1-1; D is unresolved. Trimming removed 2 bases from V and 2 bases from J, with 9 bases in between. Germline V gives CDR1 SEHNR, CDR2 FQNEAQ (reference sequence). The CDR3 consists of 14 residues. CDR3 coding DNA: TGTGCCAGCAGCTTAACACAGATAAACACTGAAGCTTTCTTT. Amino acid sequence: CASSLTQINTEAFF.

This clonotype occurred many times. Written as DNA, the CDR3 is TGTGCCAGCAGCGAACGGGAGGGAGAGACCCAGTACTTC. Its translation is CASSEREGETQYF. J is TRBJ2-5 and V is TRBV3-1; 8 positions match TRBD2. Germline V CDR1 and CDR2: LGHDT, YNNKEL (reference sequence). V gave up 5 bases and J gave up 4 bases; unmatched junction bases: 3. CDR3 length: 13 amino acids.